These T cell receptor beta chains were read from a single sample in a study of Graves' ophthalmopathy and Graves' hyperthyroidism. TCRdb reprocessed the multiplex PCR reads via MiXCR and lists one record per CDR3 protein. The table lists over 450,000 distinct CDR3 sequences, 13% to 15% of them singletons. The specimen sequenced was blood. All receptors derive from a woman aged 30 to 39 with Graves' ophthalmopathy. CDR3s include the opening cysteine and the closing phenylalanine or tryptophan. A D gene is named only where the DNA matches it firmly. Clone sizes are given selectively: once, few, many, or a class where the clone is expanded.

j_call v_call cdr3_length clone_size d_call cdr3_nt cdr3_aa
TRBJ1-1 TRBV7-9 16 many TRBD1 TGTGCCAGCAGCTTAAAGGGGACAGGCATGAACACTGAAGCTTTCTTT CASSLKGTGMNTEAFF
TRBJ2-5 TRBV12-3/TRBV12-4 13 many . TGTGCCAGCAGTTTAGTTCCGGCCAGTTTGATCGACTTC CASSLVPASLIDF
TRBJ1-5 TRBV6-2/TRBV6-3 14 . . TGTGCCAGCAGCCCCGGACTGCCCAATCAGCCCCAGCATTTT CASSPGLPNQPQHF
TRBJ2-5 TRBV5-1 14 many . TGCGCCAGCAGCTTGGATGGGACCCGGGAGACCCAGTACTTC CASSLDGTRETQYF
TRBJ1-6 TRBV19 14 many TRBD1 TGTGCCAGTAGTATATTGGACAGGGGTTCACCCCTCCACTTT CASSILDRGSPLHF
TRBJ1-1 TRBV2 16 few TRBD1 TGTGCCAGCAGTGCACAGGGGAACAGGATGAACACTGAAGCTTTCTTT CASSAQGNRMNTEAFF
TRBJ2-5 TRBV11-3 16 many TRBD2 TGTGCCAGCATCGACTCGGCTAGCGGGGCTCAAGAGACCCAGTACTTC CASIDSASGAQETQYF
TRBJ1-5 TRBV2 16 many . TGTGCCAGCAGCGCGCGGCTTCTTGGTAGCAATCAGCCCCAGCATTTT CASSARLLGSNQPQHF
TRBJ2-2 TRBV12-3/TRBV12-4 14 many . TGTGCCAGCAGTGAGATGGGGCAAACCGGGGAGCTGTTTTTT CASSEMGQTGELFF
TRBJ2-7 TRBV11-2 16 few . TGTGCCAGCAGCTCTGGGGGGGCAGGGGGCCTCTACGAGCAGTACTTC CASSSGGAGGLYEQYF
TRBJ2-7 TRBV7-9 15 many . TGTGCCAGCAGCTTACAGCCGGGTGCAATAGTCGAGCAGTACTTC CASSLQPGAIVEQYF
TRBJ2-7 TRBV13 14 . . TGTGCCAGCAGATTAGAGGTAGGGGGCTACGAGCAGTACTTC CASRLEVGGYEQYF
TRBJ2-7 TRBV28 14 medium-sized . TGTGCCAGCAGTCTCCGGGACGGGGCCTACGAGCAGTACTTC CASSLRDGAYEQYF
TRBJ1-5 TRBV29-1 14 few . TGCAGCGTTGAAGAATCGGGGGGCAATCAGCCCCAGCATTTT CSVEESGGNQPQHF
TRBJ2-2 TRBV28 14 many TRBD2 TGTGCCAGCCAGGGACTAGATAGCACCGGGGAGCTGTTTTTT CASQGLDSTGELFF
TRBJ1-2 TRBV12-3/TRBV12-4 14 . . TGTGCCAGCAGTATTCATGGGGGTGACTATGGCTACACCTTC CASSIHGGDYGYTF
TRBJ1-6 TRBV5-6 15 many TRBD1 TGTGCCAGCAGCTTCAAGACAGGGGGCGCTTCACCCCTCCACTTT CASSFKTGGASPLHF
TRBJ1-2 TRBV12-3/TRBV12-4 14 many . TGTGCCAGCAGTCCCCTTTTGGGGTGGGATGGCTACACCTTC CASSPLLGWDGYTF
TRBJ1-1 TRBV5-1 13 many . TGTGCCAGCAGTATCGACAGGAACACTGAAGCTTTCTTT CASSIDRNTEAFF
TRBJ2-6 TRBV7-8 17 many TRBD1 TGTGCCAGCAGCCACCGACAGGGTTGGTCTGGGGCCAACGTCCTGACTTTC CASSHRQGWSGANVLTF
TRBJ2-7 TRBV13 15 . TRBD2 TGTGCCAGCAGCGGAACTAGCGGGGGGGATTACGAGCAGTACTTC CASSGTSGGDYEQYF
TRBJ2-7 TRBV3-1 15 many . TGTGCCAGCAGCCAAGCACCGGGGCAGACCTACGAGCAGTACTTC CASSQAPGQTYEQYF
TRBJ2-5 TRBV11-2 13 . TRBD1 TGTGCCAGCAGCTTAGATAACAGGGGGACCCAGTACTTC CASSLDNRGTQYF